The present T cell receptor beta chain was sequenced within a study of blood T cells in healthy people across ages. Broader study findings: Naive T cell percentage by flow cytometry tracked strongly with beta diversity.

Each sample gave at least 7 million isolated PBMCs. This clonotype was picked up a small number of times. Antigen unknown. Sample-barcoded 5' priming and a J-beta primer mix drove a second PCR of roughly 7 to 11 cycles. TCRdb ran MiXCR on the 5' RACE reads and lists one entry per CDR3 protein. The sample shows more than 650,000 distinct CDR3 sequences, approximately 24% of them seen only once. The CDR3 contains 14 residues. V lost 1 base, J lost 7 bases, and 15 bases lay in between. Germline V lookup: CDR1 SGHRS, CDR2 YFSETQ. These data are also associated with another study on T cells of mothers and their children. That paper states: Related mother and child pairs showed slightly greater overlap (not significant) than unrelated pairs did.

The V call is TRBV5-1, the J call TRBJ2-7, with D perhaps given as TRBD1 or TRBD2 (5 bases each). The receptor comes from a boy aged 5 to 17 in good health. The source material was blood. CDR3 sequence (DNA): TGCGCCAGCAGCTTGCCAGGGATTACGGGGGAGCAGTACTTC. Amino acid sequence: CASSLPGITGEQYF.